This T cell receptor beta chain comes out of a study of blood T cell repertoires in COVID-19. Data came from immunoSEQ multiplex PCR; TCRdb stores just in-frame clones and leaves some out. The table includes some 200,000 clones, less than 95% detected once. Seattle patients were enrolled during active infection and followed longitudinally. The CDR3 extends over 16 amino acids. CDR1 is SEHNR and CDR2 is FQNEAQ in the germline V gene (reference sequence). V lost 3 bases and J lost 5; bases outside the gene matches: 8. The receptor comes from a man aged 25 to 45 with COVID-19, enrolled during active disease. This sequence joins TRBV7-9 and TRBJ2-3; 10 bases map to TRBD1. Input material: peripheral blood. This chain's CDR3 is CASSLGVTGGQDTQYF. The CDR3, as DNA: TGTGCCAGCAGCTTGGGGGTGACAGGGGGCCAAGATACGCAGTATTTT.